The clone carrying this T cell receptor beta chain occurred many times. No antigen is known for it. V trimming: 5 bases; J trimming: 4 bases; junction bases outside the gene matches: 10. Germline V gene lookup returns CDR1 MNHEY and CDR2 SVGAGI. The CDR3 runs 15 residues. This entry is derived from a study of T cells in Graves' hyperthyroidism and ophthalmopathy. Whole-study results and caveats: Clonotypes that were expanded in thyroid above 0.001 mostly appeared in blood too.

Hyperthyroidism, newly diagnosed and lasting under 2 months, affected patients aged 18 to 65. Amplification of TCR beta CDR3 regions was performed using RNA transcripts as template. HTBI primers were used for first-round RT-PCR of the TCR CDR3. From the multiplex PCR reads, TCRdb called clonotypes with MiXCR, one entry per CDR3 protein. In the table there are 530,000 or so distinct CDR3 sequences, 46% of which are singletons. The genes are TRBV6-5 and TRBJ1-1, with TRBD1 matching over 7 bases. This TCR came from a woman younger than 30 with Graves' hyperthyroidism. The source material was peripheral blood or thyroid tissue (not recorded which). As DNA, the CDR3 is TGTGCCAGCAGTCGACCTGACAGGGTTGGCACTGAAGCTTTCTTT. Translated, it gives CASSRPDRVGTEAFF.